Each of the 29 T cell receptor beta chains below was sequenced from the same sample in a study of early T cells in non-severe SARS-CoV-2 infection. Each CDR3 protein is one row after TCRdb ran MiXCR on the 5' RACE reads. The sample records approximately 77,000 distinct CDR3 sequences, around 15% being singletons. Input material: whole blood. These receptors were obtained from an adult who was a healthcare worker with PCR-confirmed SARS-CoV-2 infection or an uninfected control (not recorded which).

CDR3 bases: TGTGCCAGCAGCGCCATCACAGGGGGCATCACAGATACGCAGTATTTT. Protein product: CASSAITGGITDTQYF. The chain couples TRBV9 to TRBJ2-3; TRBD1 matches at 9 bases. Germline V lookup: CDR1 SGDLS, CDR2 YYNGEE. V shed 3 bases, J shed 2 bases, and the junction held 7 bases outside the gene matches. The CDR3 has 16 amino acids.

The chain joins TRBV12-5 to TRBJ1-5, with 8 bases identical to TRBD1. This CDR3 spans 14 amino acids. Germline CDR1 LGHNT, CDR2 FRNRAP. The V segment lost 4 bases and the J segment 10 bases; nucleotides outside the gene matches: 9. The CDR3 region is CASGSLDREHPQHF. The CDR3, as DNA: TGTGCTAGTGGTTCCCTGGACAGGGAACATCCCCAGCATTTT. Using reference TRBV12-5 and TRBJ1-5 for the parts outside the CDR3, the full variable domain is DARVTQTPRHKVTEMGQEVTMRCQPILGHNTVFWYRQTMMQGLELLAYFRNRAPLDDSGMPKDRFSAEMPDATLATLKIQPSEPRDSAVYFCASGSLDREHPQHFGDGTRLSIL.

This chain joins TRBV28 and TRBJ1-1; D is unclear. V was trimmed by 3 bases and J by 4 bases, leaving 12 bases between them. This CDR3 comprises 14 residues. Germline V gene data show CDR1 as MDHEN and CDR2 as SYDVKM. The CDR3 here is CASSLSGDGTEAFF. The CDR3, as DNA: TGTGCCAGCAGTTTGTCTGGCGACGGCACTGAAGCTTTCTTT. The full variable domain, in which reference TRBV28 and TRBJ1-1 provide the parts outside the CDR3, is DVKVTQSSRYLVKRTGEKVFLECVQDMDHENMFWYRQDPGLGLRLIYFSYDVKMKEKGDIPEGYSVSREKKERFSLILESASTNQTSMYLCASSLSGDGTEAFFGQGTRLTVV.

The rearrangement joins TRBV27 to TRBJ1-1; the D gene is possibly TRBD1 (5 bases). The germline V gene encodes CDR1 MNHEY and CDR2 SMNVEV (reference sequence). The germline V and J ends were trimmed by 2 bases and 6 bases, with 10 bases remaining between them. The CDR3 sequence is 13 residues long. CDR3 in DNA: TGTGCCAGCAGTTTAGGGGCAGGAGCTGAAGCTTTCTTT. Its translation: CASSLGAGAEAFF.

This clonotype was detected ten times or more. The gene calls are TRBV27 and TRBJ2-3; TRBD2 agrees at 8 bases. Per germline, CDR1 MNHEY and CDR2 SMNVEV (reference sequence). The junction had 5 bases not matched to a gene; V was cut back by 4 bases and J by 2 bases. This CDR3 comprises 15 residues. This CDR3 is CASSSGLEVTDTQYF. The CDR3 nucleotides read TGTGCCAGCAGTTCGGGACTAGAAGTCACAGATACGCAGTATTTT.

The V and J genes are TRBV19 and TRBJ2-7, with D possibly matching TRBD1 (5 bases). This CDR3 is 15 amino acids long. V shed 2 bases and J shed 1 base, with 12 bases lying between them. Germline V gene lookup returns CDR1 LNHDA and CDR2 SQIVND (reference sequence). The CDR3 DNA is TGTGCCAGTAGTATATTTACAGGCCTTTCCTACGAGCAGTACTTC. This gives the protein CASSIFTGLSYEQYF.

This chain joins TRBV29-1 and TRBJ1-5; TRBD1 might be the D (6 bases). Germline V gene sequence: CDR1 SQVTM, CDR2 ANQGSEA. The germline V and J ends were trimmed by 7 bases and 5 bases, with 15 bases remaining between them. This CDR3 spans 13 amino acids. CDR3 region: CSALYGQHQPQHF. The CDR3 coding sequence is TGCAGCGCCCTTTACGGACAGCATCAGCCCCAGCATTTT.

The sample holds a few counts of this clonotype. V is TRBV5-4 and J is TRBJ1-1, with D uncertain. The CDR3 sequence is 14 residues long. The germline CDR1 and CDR2 sequences are SGHNT and YYREEE (reference sequence). V was cut by 3 bases and J by 4 bases, with 13 bases left in between. As DNA, the CDR3 is TGTGCCAGCAGCTCGTCTTTGGGTACCACTGAAGCTTTCTTT. It encodes CASSSSLGTTEAFF.

The CDR3 here is CATSGQTGSYNEQFF. For the CDR3, the DNA is TGTGCCACCAGCGGCCAGACTGGGTCCTACAATGAGCAGTTCTTC. The chain carries TRBV15 and TRBJ2-1; D gene uncertain. V lost 5 bases to trimming and J lost 1 base, with 12 bases between them. Germline-derived CDR1 and CDR2 are LNHNV and YYDKDF (reference sequence). CDR3 length: 15 residues.

There are a few counts of this clonotype. The junction departs from the called germline gene at one end, perhaps through a read error. The chain couples TRBV6-2 or TRBV6-3 to TRBJ2-1; no clear D. CDR3 length: 12 amino acids. From germline, CDR1 is MNHEY and CDR2 SVGEGT. CDR3 DNA sequence: TGTGCCAGCAGTTACTCCGACAATGAGCAGTTCTTC. Protein product: CASSYSDNEQFF.

The rearrangement uses TRBV10-3 and TRBJ1-3, with D possibly being TRBD1 (6 bases). Germline-derived CDR1 and CDR2 are ENHRY and SYGVKD. The CDR3 consists of 15 residues. Trimming shortened V by 6 bases and J by 0 bases, and 12 bases separated the two germline ends. The CDR3 DNA reads TGTGCCATCAGCGAGGGGGAGAACTCTGGAAACACCATATATTTT. Encoded protein: CAISEGENSGNTIYF.

J is TRBJ1-2 and V is TRBV7-8; D ambiguous. Looked up from germline, CDR1 is SGHVS and CDR2 is FQNEAQ. The CDR3 loop spans 17 amino acids. The ends were cut back, 5 bases at V and 8 bases at J, with 27 bases in the middle. CDR3: CASSPDRRIAPIVGYTF. The CDR3 DNA is TGTGCCAGCAGCCCCGACCGACGGATCGCCCCCATCGTGGGCTACACCTTC.

This clonotype was observed a handful of times. This chain connects TRBV6-5 to TRBJ2-3; 7 bases match TRBD2. This CDR3 has 16 residues. Germline V gives CDR1 MNHEY, CDR2 SVGAGI. The trim removed 4 bases at V and 0 bases at J, leaving 7 bases unmatched. CDR3 bases: TGTGCCAGCAGTTCCCTTGGGCGGGGGAGCACAGATACGCAGTATTTT. Protein: CASSSLGRGSTDTQYF.

This clonotype was detected ten times or more. J is TRBJ1-1 and V is TRBV12-3 or TRBV12-4; 7 nucleotides match TRBD1. The CDR3 contains 14 residues. The junction had 4 bases not matched to a gene; V was cut back by 5 bases and J by 1 base. CDR3 coding DNA: TGTGCCAGCAGTCCCCGACAGGGGAACACTGAAGCTTTCTTT. The encoded protein is CASSPRQGNTEAFF.

This clonotype was picked up many times. This chain connects TRBV24-1 to TRBJ2-7, with a tentative D call TRBD1 (6 bases). CDR3 length: 16 residues. The germline V and J ends were trimmed by 3 bases and 2 bases, with 16 bases remaining between them. Germline V gene sequence: CDR1 KGHDR, CDR2 SFDVKD. The CDR3: CATSDTPTGNPYEQYF. As DNA, the CDR3 is TGTGCCACCAGTGATACCCCGACAGGTAATCCCTACGAGCAGTACTTC.

This chain uses TRBV6-6 with TRBJ1-6; no reliable D call. The germline gives CDR1 MNHNY, CDR2 SVGAGI (reference sequence). The CDR3 runs to 13 residues. Between the trimmed V and J ends, which lost 2 bases and 7 bases, there was a span of 6 bases. The CDR3 DNA sequence: TGTGCCAGCAGTTACAAGGACAATTCACCCCTCCACTTT. Protein: CASSYKDNSPLHF.

The chain joins TRBV5-4 to TRBJ2-7; D remains ambiguous. This CDR3 has 12 amino acids. Germline lookup yields CDR1 SGHNT and CDR2 YYREEE (reference sequence). V dropped 0 bases and J dropped 4 bases, with 5 bases sitting between them. The CDR3, as DNA: TGTGCCAGCAGCTTGGACAATTACGAGCAGTACTTC. This encodes CASSLDNYEQYF.

This sequence joins TRBV5-1 and TRBJ2-7; TRBD1 or TRBD2 may be the D gene (6 bases each). V dropped 7 bases and J dropped 5 bases, with 22 bases sitting between them. The CDR3 length is 15 residues. Germline CDR1 and CDR2: SGHRS and YFSETQ. Written as DNA, the CDR3 is TGCGCCAGCGGTGTCTACGGGGGCGCCATGGACGAGCAGTACTTC. Its protein product is CASGVYGGAMDEQYF.

In DNA, the CDR3 is TGTGCCACCAGTGATTTGAGAGCTAGCACAGATACGCAGTATTTT. Translated: CATSDLRASTDTQYF. The chain joins TRBV24-1 to TRBJ2-3; D is unresolved. Germline V lookup: CDR1 KGHDR, CDR2 SFDVKD. This CDR3 has 15 residues. V was shortened by 0 bases and J by 0 bases, with 6 bases between the two germline ends.

This clonotype was found a few times. V and J are TRBV20-1 and TRBJ2-1, with 12 bases aligning to TRBD2. After removal of 4 bases from V and 3 bases from J, the junction contained 4 bases not matched to a gene. This CDR3 is built from 15 residues. Germline V CDR1 and CDR2: DFQATT, SNEGSKA (reference sequence). CDR3 region: CSATTSGRNYNEQFF. CDR3 DNA sequence: TGCAGTGCTACGACTAGCGGGAGAAACTACAATGAGCAGTTCTTC.

This chain connects TRBV12-3 or TRBV12-4 to TRBJ1-6; no definite D call. With 3 bases removed from V and 7 bases from J, the gap between germline ends came to 7 bases. The CDR3 runs 13 residues. CDR3 sequence: CASSFGENSPLHF. The CDR3 bases are TGTGCCAGCAGTTTCGGCGAAAATTCACCCCTCCACTTT.

The CDR3: CASSSMGDTQYF. CDR3 DNA sequence: TGTGCCAGCAGTTCCATGGGGGATACGCAGTATTTT. The gene calls are TRBV7-6 and TRBJ2-3; D not certain. V lost 6 bases to trimming and J lost 6 bases, with 10 bases between them. CDR1 is SGHVS and CDR2 is FNYEAQ in the germline V gene. The CDR3 loop spans 12 amino acids.

This clonotype has only a few counts. This chain links TRBV30 with TRBJ1-3; D unresolved. The CDR3 loop spans 13 amino acids. Per germline, CDR1 GTSNPN and CDR2 SVGIG (reference sequence). Trimming shortened V by 0 bases and J by 6 bases, and 9 bases separated the two germline ends. CDR3 nucleotides: TGTGCCTGGAGTGTAGTCTGGAAAAACACCATATATTTT. Its protein is CAWSVVWKNTIYF.

The chain employs TRBV10-3 and TRBJ2-1; a weak D match, TRBD2 (6 bases). In germline, CDR1 is ENHRY, CDR2 SYGVKD. This CDR3 region has 15 residues. Trimming cost V 11 bases and J 0 bases, with 17 bases left between them. CDR3 sequence: CAVSVISGSYNEQFF. In DNA form, the CDR3 reads TGTGCCGTAAGCGTTATTAGCGGCTCCTACAATGAGCAGTTCTTC.

The table lists this clonotype with a few counts. The V and J genes are TRBV27 and TRBJ2-1, with a possible D match to TRBD2 (6 bases). Trimming removed 2 bases from V and 0 bases from J, with 11 bases in between. This CDR3 comprises 16 residues. Germline V gives CDR1 MNHEY, CDR2 SMNVEV (reference sequence). DNA of the CDR3: TGTGCCAGCAGTTTAGGGTCCGGGAGCTCCTACAATGAGCAGTTCTTC. This encodes CASSLGSGSSYNEQFF.

The chain uses TRBV20-1 and TRBJ2-1; 10 bases are a match to TRBD2. Trimming took 3 bases from V and 12 from J; bases not matched to a gene: 17. Per the germline V gene, CDR1 is DFQATT and CDR2 is SNEGSKA (reference sequence). The CDR3 contains 16 residues. The CDR3 bases are TGCAGTGCTAGCCAGGGGCTAGCGGGAGTATCGGTCGCGCAGTTCTTC. Protein sequence: CSASQGLAGVSVAQFF.

This clonotype has more than one count but fewer than ten. This chain links TRBV9 with TRBJ2-3; 14 bases map to TRBD2. The CDR3 length is 16 residues. The J segment lost 5 bases and the V segment lost 4 bases, leaving 6 bases of the junction unmatched. Germline CDR1 SGDLS, CDR2 YYNGEE. The CDR3 region is CASSPGLAGARDTQYF. DNA of the CDR3: TGTGCCAGCAGCCCGGGACTAGCGGGGGCAAGAGATACGCAGTATTTT.

This rearrangement joins TRBV12-3 or TRBV12-4 to TRBJ2-3; D unresolved. This CDR3 is 14 amino acids long. V lost 2 bases to trimming and J lost 5 bases, with 11 bases between them. DNA of the CDR3: TGTGCCAGCAGTTTAATTGGGGTTGAAGATACGCAGTATTTT. It encodes CASSLIGVEDTQYF.

This sequence joins TRBV7-2 and TRBJ2-5; D tentatively reads TRBD1 or TRBD2 (5 bases each). The CDR3 has 15 amino acids. The germline V gene has CDR1 SGHTA and CDR2 FQGNSA. Trimming pared 5 bases from V and 1 base from J, leaving 14 bases between. CDR3 sequence reads: CASSLRGAAQETQYF. As DNA, the CDR3 is TGTGCCAGCAGCCTAAGAGGGGCAGCCCAAGAGACCCAGTACTTC.